These 17 T cell receptor beta chains came from one sample sequenced in a study of cytomegalovirus exposure and HLA in healthy donors. The PCR was carried out with 60 Vbeta primers and 13 Jbeta primers. Measured with immunoSEQ multiplex PCR; TCRdb has only the in-frame clones, and not every one. The table shows about 160,000 clones, with 70% to 90% occurring only once. The sample was PBMCs. These receptor sequences come from a woman in her twenties or thirties in good health and CMV-seronegative.

The chain joins TRBV5-4 to TRBJ2-3, with 7 positions matching TRBD2. V was clipped by 3 bases and J by 0 bases; unmatched bases: 7. The CDR3 spans 16 residues. The germline V gene has CDR1 SGHNT and CDR2 YYREEE (reference sequence). Here the CDR3 reads CASSWELASSTDTQYF. The CDR3 coding sequence is TGTGCCAGCAGCTGGGAACTAGCGTCTAGCACAGATACGCAGTATTTT.

The DNA for the CDR3 is TGTGCCAGCAGCCAAGATAGCGCCCCACTGGCCGAAGCTTTCTTT. It specifies CASSQDSAPLAEAFF. The chain employs TRBV4-2 and TRBJ1-1; no clear D. This CDR3 is 15 amino acids long. Trimming shortened V by 0 bases and J by 8 bases, and 16 bases separated the two germline ends. Germline CDR1 is LGHNA and CDR2 is YNFKEQ.

This chain uses TRBV7-8 with TRBJ1-4, with 9 bases lining up with TRBD1. The CDR3 covers 13 residues. Trimming at V came to 8 bases and at J to 7 bases, leaving 5 bases not matched to a gene. The germline gives CDR1 SGHVS, CDR2 FQNEAQ. The CDR3 region is CASQQGAAEKLFF. CDR3 coding DNA: TGTGCCAGCCAACAGGGGGCTGCTGAAAAACTGTTTTTT.

This sequence joins TRBV27 and TRBJ1-6, with 9 positions matching TRBD1. The CDR3 covers 20 residues. V shed 4 bases and J 4 bases; nucleotides not matched to a gene: 17. In germline, CDR1 is MNHEY, CDR2 SMNVEV (reference sequence). CDR3 coding DNA: TGTGCCAGCAGTTCCCATCTTCCCGGGACAGGGAATCGGTATAATTCACCCCTCCACTTT. The encoded protein is CASSSHLPGTGNRYNSPLHF.

This rearrangement joins TRBV29-1 to TRBJ2-1; 14 bases fit TRBD2. The germline gives CDR1 SQVTM, CDR2 ANQGSEA. Trimming removed 5 bases from V and 3 bases from J; junction bases left unmatched: 6. The CDR3 totals 16 residues. The CDR3 protein is CSVSGLAGALYNEQFF. In DNA form, the CDR3 reads TGCAGCGTTTCGGGACTAGCGGGAGCGCTCTACAATGAGCAGTTCTTC.

This chain uses TRBV7-9 with TRBJ2-7; D gene ambiguous. The CDR3 is 13 residues long. From germline, CDR1 is SEHNR and CDR2 FQNEAQ (reference sequence). V was clipped by 4 bases and J by 0 bases, with 7 bases between them. Here the CDR3 DNA reads TGTGCCAGCAGCTACGGGTCCTCCTACGAGCAGTACTTC. Its protein product is CASSYGSSYEQYF.

Remarks on this clone: Compared with germline, one end of the junction differs, possibly owing to a read error. The V gene is TRBV4-1, the J gene TRBJ2-6; D may be TRBD2 (6 bases). The CDR3 consists of 16 residues. Germline V gene data show CDR1 as MGHRA and CDR2 as YSYEKL. Here the CDR3 reads CASSQPGRSEANVLTF. The CDR3 coding sequence is TGCGCCAGCAGCCAACCAGGGAGGTCTGAGGCCAACGTCCTGACTTTC.

The sample holds one count of this clone. CDR3 DNA sequence: TGTGCCAGCAGCGTACAGGGTTATGGAAACACCATATATTTT. Translating gives CASSVQGYGNTIYF. The V gene is TRBV9, the J gene TRBJ1-3; a weak D match, TRBD1 (5 bases). This CDR3 is 14 amino acids long. Germline-derived CDR1 and CDR2 are SGDLS and YYNGEE. Trimming stripped 1 base from V and 3 bases from J, with 8 bases between.

The V gene is TRBV27, the J gene TRBJ2-2; 7 bases map to TRBD1. CDR3 size: 16 residues. Trimming took 7 bases from V and 3 from J; bases not matched to a gene: 11. Germline-derived CDR1 and CDR2 are MNHEY and SMNVEV (reference sequence). CDR3 coding DNA: TGTGCCAGCACCCCTACCGGCAGGGGGTACACCGGGGAGCTGTTTTTT. Encoded protein: CASTPTGRGYTGELFF.

The chain employs TRBV28 and TRBJ1-4; the D gene is possibly TRBD1 (5 bases). V was cut by 6 bases and J by 4 bases, with 9 bases left in between. This CDR3 is built from 13 residues. In germline, CDR1 is MDHEN, CDR2 SYDVKM. CDR3 in DNA: TGTGCCAGCAGCCAGGGTGGTAATGAAAAACTGTTTTTT. It codes for CASSQGGNEKLFF.

This clone was recorded once. The gene calls are TRBV11-2 and TRBJ1-2; no clear D gene. This CDR3 spans 12 amino acids. The V gene lost 1 base and the J gene lost 8 bases, with 8 bases spanning the gap. Per germline, CDR1 SGHAT and CDR2 FQNNGV. Here the CDR3 DNA reads TGTGCCAGCAGCTTAGGAGGAGGAGGCTACACCTTC. Encoded protein: CASSLGGGGYTF.

The J gene is TRBJ2-5, the V gene TRBV7-2; 8 bases align to TRBD1. This CDR3 spans 15 amino acids. From germline, CDR1 is SGHTA and CDR2 FQGNSA. The V and J ends lost 5 bases and 0 bases, in that order; junction bases with no gene match: 5. DNA for the CDR3: TGTGCCAGCAGCCCCGGACAGGGAAACCAAGAGACCCAGTACTTC. Its translation: CASSPGQGNQETQYF.

CDR3 protein: CASSPPSGGLTDTQYF. The CDR3 region has the DNA TGTGCCAGCTCACCACCTAGCGGGGGCCTCACAGATACGCAGTATTTT. The chain combines TRBV18 with TRBJ2-3, with 9 nucleotides matching TRBD2. The V gene end was trimmed by 0 bases and the J gene end by 2 bases; junction bases not matched to a gene: 3. Germline V gene lookup returns CDR1 KGHSH and CDR2 LQKENI. The CDR3 is 16 amino acids.

J is TRBJ2-7 and V is TRBV7-8; no clear D gene. The CDR3 loop spans 14 amino acids. V was trimmed by 0 bases and J by 5 bases, leaving 11 bases between them. From germline, CDR1 is SGHVS and CDR2 FQNEAQ. The DNA for the CDR3 is TGTGCCAGCAGCTTAGCGTTCCGGGTCCACGAGCAGTACTTC. This sequence encodes CASSLAFRVHEQYF.

The V gene is TRBV19, the J gene TRBJ1-2; D is unclear. Per the germline V gene, CDR1 is LNHDA and CDR2 is SQIVND (reference sequence). CDR3 size: 13 residues. V was shortened by 3 bases and J by 6 bases, with 11 bases between the two germline ends. Here the CDR3 reads CASSMSGRDGYTF. CDR3 nucleotides: TGTGCCAGTAGTATGTCTGGGCGGGATGGCTACACCTTC.

CDR3 amino acids: CASSLVPAAAQETQYF. CDR3 coding DNA: TGTGCCAGCAGCTTGGTACCAGCGGCGGCACAAGAGACCCAGTACTTC. The J gene is TRBJ2-5, the V gene TRBV5-4; TRBD2 is a possible D gene (5 bases). The V gene lost 0 bases and the J gene lost 2 bases, with 14 bases spanning the gap. The CDR3 is 16 amino acids. The germline CDR1 and CDR2 sequences are SGHNT and YYREEE (reference sequence).

The chain joins TRBV7-3 to TRBJ2-1; 9 bases are a match to TRBD2. Unmatched junction bases numbered 2, after V lost 3 bases and J lost 5 bases. From germline, CDR1 is SGHTA and CDR2 FQGTGA. The CDR3 is made up of 14 amino acids. DNA of the CDR3: TGTGCCAGCAGCTTTAGCGGGAGAGACAATGAGCAGTTCTTC. Protein sequence: CASSFSGRDNEQFF. The whole variable domain, remainder taken from reference TRBV7-3 and TRBJ2-1, is GAGVSQTPSNKVTEKGKYVELRCDPISGHTALYWYRQSLGQGPEFLIYFQGTGAADDSGLPNDRFFAVRPEGSVSTLKIQRTERGDSAVYLCASSFSGRDNEQFFGPGTRLTVL.